This T cell receptor beta chain was sequenced in a study of OX40 agonist ivuxolimab in advanced cancers. The overall study: Prior checkpoint blockade (anti-PD-1, anti-PD-L1 or anti-CTLA-4) was permitted; about 40% had it.

Data came from immunoSEQ multiplex PCR; TCRdb stores just in-frame clones and leaves some out. The repertoire holds 75,000 or so clones, with around 82% as singletons. On this clone: Antigen: not known.

Germline V gene lookup returns CDR1 LNHNV and CDR2 YYDKDF (reference sequence). V was clipped by 2 bases and J by 7 bases; unmatched bases: 8. The CDR3 length is 15 residues. General study findings and limits: More expanded clones were seen, on average, in CD8+ T cells than in CD4+.

The chain has TRBV15 and TRBJ2-7; the match to TRBD2 covers 10 bases. Sequences were derived from CD4+ or CD8+ T cells sorted from blood, sampled in a trial of the OX40 agonist ivuxolimab. This receptor was taken from an adult with an advanced solid tumor such as melanoma, head and neck, liver or kidney cancer. The CDR3: CATSRLAGEGGEQYF. The DNA for the CDR3 is TGTGCCACCAGCAGACTAGCGGGAGAAGGAGGGGAGCAGTACTTC.